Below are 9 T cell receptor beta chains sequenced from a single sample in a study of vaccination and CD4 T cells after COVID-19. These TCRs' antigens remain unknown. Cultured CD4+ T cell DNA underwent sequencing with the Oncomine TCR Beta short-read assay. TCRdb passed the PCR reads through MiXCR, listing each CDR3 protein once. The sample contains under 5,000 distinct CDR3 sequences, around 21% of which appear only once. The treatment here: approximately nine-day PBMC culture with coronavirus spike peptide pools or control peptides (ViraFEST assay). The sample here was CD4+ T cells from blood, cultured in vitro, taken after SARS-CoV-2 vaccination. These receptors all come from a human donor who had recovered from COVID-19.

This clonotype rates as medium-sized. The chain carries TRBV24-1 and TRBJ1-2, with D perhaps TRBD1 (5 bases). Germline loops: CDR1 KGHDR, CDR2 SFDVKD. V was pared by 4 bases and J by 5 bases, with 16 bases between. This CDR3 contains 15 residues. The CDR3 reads CATSDSGTPWYGYTF. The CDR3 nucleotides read TGTGCCACCAGTGACTCCGGGACCCCTTGGTATGGCTACACCTTC.

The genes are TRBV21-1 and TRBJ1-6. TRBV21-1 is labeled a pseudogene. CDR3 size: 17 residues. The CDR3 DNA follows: TGTGCCAGCAGCAAAGTAGACAGGAGCTCCTATAATTCACCCCTCCACTTT. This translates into CASSKVDRSSYNSPLHF.

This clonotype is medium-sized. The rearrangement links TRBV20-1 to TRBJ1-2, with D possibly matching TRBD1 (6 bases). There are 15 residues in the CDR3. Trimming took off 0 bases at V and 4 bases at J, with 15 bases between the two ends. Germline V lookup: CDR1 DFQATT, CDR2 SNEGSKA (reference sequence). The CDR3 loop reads CSARDYREWTYGYTF. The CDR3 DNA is TGCAGTGCTAGAGATTACAGGGAATGGACCTATGGCTACACCTTC.

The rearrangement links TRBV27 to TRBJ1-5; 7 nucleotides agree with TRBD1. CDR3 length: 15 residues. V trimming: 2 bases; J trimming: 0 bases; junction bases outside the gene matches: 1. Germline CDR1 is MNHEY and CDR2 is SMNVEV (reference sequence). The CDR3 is CASSLRTGSNQPQHF. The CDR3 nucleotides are TGTGCCAGCAGTTTACGGACAGGTAGCAATCAGCCCCAGCATTTT.

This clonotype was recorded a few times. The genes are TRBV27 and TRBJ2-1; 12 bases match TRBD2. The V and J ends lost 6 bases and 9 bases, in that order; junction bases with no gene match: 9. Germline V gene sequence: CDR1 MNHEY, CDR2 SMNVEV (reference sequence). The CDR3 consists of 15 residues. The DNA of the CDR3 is TGTGCCAGCAGCCTGACTAGCGGGGGTTTTATTGAGCAGTTCTTC. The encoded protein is CASSLTSGGFIEQFF.

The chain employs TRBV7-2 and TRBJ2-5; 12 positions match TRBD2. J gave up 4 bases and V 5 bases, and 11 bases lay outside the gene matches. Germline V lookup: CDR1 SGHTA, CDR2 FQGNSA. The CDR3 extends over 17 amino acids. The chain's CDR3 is CASSPRRLAGDRETQYF. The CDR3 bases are TGTGCCAGCAGCCCACGCCGACTAGCGGGAGACCGAGAGACCCAGTACTTC.

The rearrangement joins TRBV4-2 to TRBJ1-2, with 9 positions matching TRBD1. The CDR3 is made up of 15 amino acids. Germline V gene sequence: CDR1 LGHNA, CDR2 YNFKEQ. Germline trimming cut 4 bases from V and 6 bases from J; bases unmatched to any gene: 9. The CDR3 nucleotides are TGTGCCAGCAGCCGAGACGGACAGGGGATAGATGGCTACACCTTC. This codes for CASSRDGQGIDGYTF.

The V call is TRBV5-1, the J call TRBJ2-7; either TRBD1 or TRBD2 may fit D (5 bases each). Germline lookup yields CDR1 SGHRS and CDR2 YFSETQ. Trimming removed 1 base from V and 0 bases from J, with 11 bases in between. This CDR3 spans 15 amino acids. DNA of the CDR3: TGCGCCAGCAGCTTGATCTCAGGGACCTCCTACGAGCAGTACTTC. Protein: CASSLISGTSYEQYF.

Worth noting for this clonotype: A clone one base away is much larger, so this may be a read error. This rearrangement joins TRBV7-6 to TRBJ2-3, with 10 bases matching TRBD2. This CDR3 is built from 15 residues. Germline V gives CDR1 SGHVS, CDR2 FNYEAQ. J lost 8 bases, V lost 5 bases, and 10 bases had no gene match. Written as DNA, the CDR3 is TGTGCCAGCAGCCCTAGCGGGGGATTAGCAGGTACGCAGTATTTT. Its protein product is CASSPSGGLAGTQYF.